This TCR beta chain was sequenced in a study of somatic mutations in cytotoxic T cells in rheumatoid arthritis. Data came from immunoSEQ multiplex PCR; TCRdb stores just in-frame clones and leaves some out. The sample gives 15,000 to 20,000 clones, around 80% of which show up once; roughly 9.4% is in the top ten. The length of the CDR3 is 15 residues. The V gene's germline CDR1 is MNHEY and CDR2 SVGAGI. V was pared by 4 bases and J by 6 bases, with 18 bases between. Material: CD8+ T cells sorted from blood. The receptor was derived from an adult with rheumatoid arthritis. This chain joins TRBV6-5 and TRBJ1-1, with a weak D call TRBD1 (5 bases). The DNA of the CDR3 is TGTGCCAGCAGTTTCGCGGGAGGGATAGGGGCTGAAGCTTTCTTT. Amino acid sequence: CASSFAGGIGAEAFF.